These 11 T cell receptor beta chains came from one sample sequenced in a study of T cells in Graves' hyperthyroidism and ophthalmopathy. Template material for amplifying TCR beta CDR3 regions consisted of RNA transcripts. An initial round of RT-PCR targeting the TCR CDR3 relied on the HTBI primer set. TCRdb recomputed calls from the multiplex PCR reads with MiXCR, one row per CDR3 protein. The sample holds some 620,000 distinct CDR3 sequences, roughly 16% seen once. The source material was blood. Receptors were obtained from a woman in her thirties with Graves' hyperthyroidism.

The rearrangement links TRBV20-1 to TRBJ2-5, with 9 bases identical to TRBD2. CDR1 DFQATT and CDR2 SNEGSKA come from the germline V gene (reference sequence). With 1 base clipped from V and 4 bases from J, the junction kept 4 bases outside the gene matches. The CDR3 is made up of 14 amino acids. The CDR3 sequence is CSARVREGTETQYF. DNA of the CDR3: TGCAGTGCTAGAGTGCGGGAGGGGACAGAGACCCAGTACTTC.

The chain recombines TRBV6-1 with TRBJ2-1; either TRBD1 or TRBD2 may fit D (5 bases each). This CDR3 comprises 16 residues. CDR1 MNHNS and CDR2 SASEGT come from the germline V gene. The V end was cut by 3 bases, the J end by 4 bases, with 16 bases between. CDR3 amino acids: CASSELPGTNYNEQFF. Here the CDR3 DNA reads TGTGCCAGCAGTGAGCTGCCCGGGACCAATTACAATGAGCAGTTCTTC.

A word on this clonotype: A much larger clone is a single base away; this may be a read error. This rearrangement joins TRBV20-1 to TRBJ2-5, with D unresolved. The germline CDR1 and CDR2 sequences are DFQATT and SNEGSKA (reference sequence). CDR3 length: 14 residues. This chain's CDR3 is CSASSGVFQGTQYF. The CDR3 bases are TGCAGTGCTAGTTCAGGCGTATTCCAAGGGACCCAGTACTTC.

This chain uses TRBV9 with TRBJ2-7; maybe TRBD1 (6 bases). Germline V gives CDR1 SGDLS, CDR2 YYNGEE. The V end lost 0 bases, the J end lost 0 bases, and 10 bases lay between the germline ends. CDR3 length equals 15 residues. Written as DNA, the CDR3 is TGTGCCAGCAGCGTAGGATCGGACAGCTCCTACGAGCAGTACTTC. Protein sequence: CASSVGSDSSYEQYF.

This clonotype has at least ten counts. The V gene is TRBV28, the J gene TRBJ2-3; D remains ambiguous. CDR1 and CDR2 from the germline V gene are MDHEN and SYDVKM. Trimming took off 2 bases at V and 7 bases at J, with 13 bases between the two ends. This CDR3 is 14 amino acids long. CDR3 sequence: CASSLEVGGNTQYF. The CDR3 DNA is TGTGCCAGCAGTTTAGAAGTGGGCGGTAATACGCAGTATTTT.

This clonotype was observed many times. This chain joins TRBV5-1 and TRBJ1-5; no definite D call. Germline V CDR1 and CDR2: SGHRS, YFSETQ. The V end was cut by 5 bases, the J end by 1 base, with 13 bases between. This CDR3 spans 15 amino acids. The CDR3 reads CASSREGLSNQPQHF. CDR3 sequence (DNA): TGCGCCAGCAGTAGGGAGGGATTGAGCAATCAGCCCCAGCATTTT. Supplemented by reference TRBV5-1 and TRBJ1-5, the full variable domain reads KAGVTQTPRYLIKTRGQQVTLSCSPISGHRSVSWYQQTPGQGLQFLFEYFSETQRNKGNFPGRFSGRQFSNSRSEMNVSTLELGDSALYLCASSREGLSNQPQHFGDGTRLSIL.

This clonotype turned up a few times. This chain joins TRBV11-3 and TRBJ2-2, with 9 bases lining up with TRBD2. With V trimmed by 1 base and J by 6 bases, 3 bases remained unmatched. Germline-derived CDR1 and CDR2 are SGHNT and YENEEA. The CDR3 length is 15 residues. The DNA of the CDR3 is TGTGCCAGCAGCTTAGGGGGACTAGCAGCCGGGGAGCTGTTTTTT. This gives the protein CASSLGGLAAGELFF.

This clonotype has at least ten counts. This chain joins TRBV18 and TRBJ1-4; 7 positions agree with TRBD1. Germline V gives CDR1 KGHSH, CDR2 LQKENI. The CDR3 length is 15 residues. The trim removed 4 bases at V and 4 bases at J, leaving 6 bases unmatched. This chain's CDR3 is CASSRHRGNNEKLFF. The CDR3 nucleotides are TGTGCCAGCTCACGCCACAGGGGTAATAATGAAAAACTGTTTTTT.

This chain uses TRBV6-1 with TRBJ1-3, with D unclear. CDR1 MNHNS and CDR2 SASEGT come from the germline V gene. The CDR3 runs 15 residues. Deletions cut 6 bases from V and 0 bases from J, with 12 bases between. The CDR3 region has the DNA TGTGCCAGCAGCAAATTCGCCAACTCTGGAAACACCATATATTTT. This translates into CASSKFANSGNTIYF.

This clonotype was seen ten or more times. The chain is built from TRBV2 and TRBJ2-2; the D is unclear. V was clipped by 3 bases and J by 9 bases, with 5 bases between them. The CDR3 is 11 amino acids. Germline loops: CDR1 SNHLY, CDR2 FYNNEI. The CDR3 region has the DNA TGTGCCAGCAGTGAGATACGGGAGCTGTTTTTT. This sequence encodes CASSEIRELFF. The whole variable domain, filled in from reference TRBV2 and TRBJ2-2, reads EPEVTQTPSHQVTQMGQEVILRCVPISNHLYFYWYRQILGQKVEFLVSFYNNEISEKSEIFDDQFSVERPDGSNFTLKIRSTKLEDSAMYFCASSEIRELFFGEGSRLTVL.

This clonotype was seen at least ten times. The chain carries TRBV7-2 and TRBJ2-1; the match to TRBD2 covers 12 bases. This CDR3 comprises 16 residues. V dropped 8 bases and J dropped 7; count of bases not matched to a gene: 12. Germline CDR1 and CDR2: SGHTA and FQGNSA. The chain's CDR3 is CASRPLAGGPWNEQFF. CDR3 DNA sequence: TGTGCCAGCCGGCCGCTAGCGGGAGGGCCTTGGAATGAGCAGTTCTTC.